The 18 T cell receptor beta chains given below trace back to one sample, sequenced in a study of identical twins. Using its own MiXCR run on the 5' RACE reads, TCRdb lists one record per CDR3 protein. The sample holds roughly 770,000 distinct CDR3 sequences, roughly 18% seen once. These data also formed part of another study, on T cells expressing NK-cell markers.

Sequences were obtained from PBMCs. Receptors originate from a woman aged 18-29 years in good health.

The J gene is TRBJ1-5, the V gene TRBV9, with D possibly TRBD1 on 5 matching bases. The CDR3 covers 13 residues. Per germline, CDR1 SGDLS and CDR2 YYNGEE. The V and J ends lost 2 bases and 7 bases respectively, with 10 bases between them. The CDR3 reads CASSVGGKQPQHF. In DNA form, the CDR3 reads TGTGCCAGCAGCGTTGGGGGGAAACAGCCCCAGCATTTT.

This clonotype was seen a handful of times. The gene calls are TRBV10-3 and TRBJ2-1; 13 positions match TRBD2. CDR3 length equals 17 residues. Germline V gives CDR1 ENHRY, CDR2 SYGVKD. V was pared by 4 bases and J by 2 bases, with 5 bases of the junction left unmatched. The CDR3 loop reads CAISGLAGGGPYNEQFF. The CDR3 DNA reads as TGTGCCATCAGTGGACTAGCGGGGGGTGGCCCCTACAATGAGCAGTTCTTC.

This clonotype was seen a handful of times. This rearrangement joins TRBV7-2 to TRBJ2-7; the match to TRBD2 covers 9 bases. The CDR3 contains 14 residues. V trimming: 3 bases; J trimming: 2 bases; junction bases outside the gene matches: 2. Germline assignment: CDR1 SGHTA and CDR2 FQGNSA. The CDR3 loop is CASSFSSGTYEQYF. The CDR3 DNA reads TGTGCCAGCAGCTTCTCTAGCGGGACCTACGAGCAGTACTTC.

This clonotype showed up many times. The chain has TRBV20-1 and TRBJ1-3; possible D gene TRBD1, 5 bases. The CDR3 runs 14 residues. V was shortened by 7 bases and J by 0 bases, with 13 bases between the two germline ends. The V gene's germline CDR1 is DFQATT and CDR2 SNEGSKA (reference sequence). The CDR3 sequence is CSVAGDTSGNTIYF. In nucleotides, the CDR3 is TGCAGTGTAGCGGGGGATACCTCTGGAAACACCATATATTTT.

The rearrangement uses TRBV20-1 and TRBJ2-3, with D perhaps matching TRBD2 (6 bases). The CDR3 is made up of 14 amino acids. Trimming stripped 0 bases from V and 3 bases from J, with 10 bases between. CDR1 is DFQATT, CDR2 SNEGSKA, per germline (reference sequence). The chain's CDR3 is CSARDRRVTDTQYF. CDR3 coding DNA: TGCAGTGCTAGAGATAGGAGGGTAACAGATACGCAGTATTTT.

The chain carries TRBV7-9 and TRBJ2-5; the match to TRBD2 covers 9 bases. Germline loops: CDR1 SEHNR, CDR2 FQNEAQ (reference sequence). V shed 6 bases and J 3 bases; nucleotides not matched to a gene: 8. The CDR3 extends over 15 amino acids. CDR3 in amino acids: CASRPSGGPKETQYF. The CDR3 DNA is TGTGCCAGCAGACCGAGCGGGGGGCCCAAAGAGACCCAGTACTTC.

The chain links TRBV20-1 to TRBJ1-2, with 7 nucleotides matching TRBD1. The V gene's germline CDR1 is DFQATT and CDR2 SNEGSKA (reference sequence). Trimming removed 6 bases from V and 4 bases from J; junction bases left unmatched: 11. This CDR3 is 14 amino acids long. The CDR3 reads CSAQKGQWSYGYTF. CDR3 coding DNA: TGCAGTGCCCAGAAGGGACAGTGGAGCTATGGCTACACCTTC.

This clonotype was observed a handful of times. The chain couples TRBV21-1 to TRBJ2-3; TRBD2 is taken as the D call from the table, unchecked against the DNA. TRBV21-1 counts as a pseudogene. The CDR3 length is 14 residues. CDR3 sequence: CASNRDSSGDTQYF. The CDR3 coding sequence is TGTGCCAGCAACCGGGACTCCTCGGGAGATACGCAGTATTTT.

The chain couples TRBV5-1 to TRBJ1-2; D not certain. The V and J ends lost 0 bases and 6 bases respectively, with 12 bases between them. This CDR3 is 14 amino acids long. Germline V gene lookup returns CDR1 SGHRS and CDR2 YFSETQ. This CDR3 is CASSLGGITDGYTF. The CDR3 DNA reads as TGCGCCAGCAGCTTGGGAGGCATAACGGATGGCTACACCTTC.

The chain uses TRBV7-6 and TRBJ2-1; perhaps TRBD2 as D (5 bases). V gave up 4 bases and J gave up 5 bases, with 9 bases separating them. This CDR3 is built from 13 residues. Looked up from germline, CDR1 is SGHVS and CDR2 is FNYEAQ. CDR3 sequence (DNA): TGTGCCAGCAGCTGGACTGGGGACAATGAGCAGTTCTTC. It encodes CASSWTGDNEQFF.

This chain links TRBV15 with TRBJ1-6; no clear D gene. The ends were cut back, 3 bases at V and 7 bases at J, with 7 bases in the middle. In germline, CDR1 is LNHNV, CDR2 YYDKDF (reference sequence). The CDR3 runs 13 residues. Written as DNA, the CDR3 is TGTGCCACCAGCAGGCTGAAAAATTCACCCCTCCACTTT. Its protein is CATSRLKNSPLHF. Supplemented by reference TRBV15 and TRBJ1-6, the full variable domain reads DAMVIQNPRYQVTQFGKPVTLSCSQTLNHNVMYWYQQKSSQAPKLLFHYYDKDFNNEADTPDNFQSRRPNTSFCFLDIRSPGLGDTAMYLCATSRLKNSPLHFGNGTRLTVT.

The chain is built from TRBV4-3 and TRBJ1-4; no clear D. The germline CDR1 and CDR2 sequences are LGHNA and YSLEER. Trimming shortened V by 0 bases and J by 7 bases, and 9 bases separated the two germline ends. The CDR3 is 14 residues long. Here the CDR3 reads CASSQDGRVEKLFF. CDR3 DNA: TGCGCCAGCAGCCAAGATGGTAGAGTTGAAAAACTGTTTTTT.

The J gene is TRBJ2-5, the V gene TRBV5-5; D gene uncertain. CDR1 and CDR2 from the germline V gene are SGHKS and YYEKEE (reference sequence). The germline V and J ends were trimmed by 5 bases and 5 bases, with 13 bases remaining between them. The CDR3 is made up of 13 amino acids. CDR3 sequence: CASSFDSVETQYF. DNA of the CDR3: TGTGCCAGCAGTTTTGATTCAGTGGAGACCCAGTACTTC.

V and J are TRBV5-1 and TRBJ2-2, with D uncertain. V was trimmed by 0 bases and J by 1 base, leaving 10 bases between them. The CDR3 runs 16 residues. Germline V gene sequence: CDR1 SGHRS, CDR2 YFSETQ. Here the CDR3 reads CASSLEIGMNTGELFF. CDR3 DNA sequence: TGCGCCAGCAGCTTGGAAATAGGGATGAACACCGGGGAGCTGTTTTTT.

The chain combines TRBV6-5 with TRBJ2-2, with 11 bases matching TRBD2. The CDR3 covers 15 residues. J gave up 5 bases and V 7 bases, and 6 bases lay outside the gene matches. Germline assignment: CDR1 MNHEY and CDR2 SVGAGI. CDR3 protein: CASTSGLADTGELFF. CDR3 coding DNA: TGTGCCAGCACTTCGGGACTAGCGGATACCGGGGAGCTGTTTTTT.

The chain recombines TRBV29-1 with TRBJ2-2, with 12 bases lining up with TRBD2. The germline CDR1 and CDR2 sequences are SQVTM and ANQGSEA. V lost 4 bases, J lost 6 bases, and 3 bases stayed unmatched. This CDR3 has 14 residues. The CDR3 sequence: CSVARLAGAGELFF. Written as DNA, the CDR3 is TGCAGCGTTGCCCGACTAGCGGGGGCCGGGGAGCTGTTTTTT.

This clonotype was seen a few times. The chain combines TRBV20-1 with TRBJ2-5; 9 bases are a match to TRBD2. The length of the CDR3 is 12 residues. Germline lookup yields CDR1 DFQATT and CDR2 SNEGSKA (reference sequence). With V trimmed by 5 bases and J by 5 bases, 3 bases remained unmatched. This chain's CDR3 is CSAPSGGETQYF. The CDR3 DNA sequence: TGCAGTGCTCCGAGCGGGGGGGAGACCCAGTACTTC.

This clonotype was found a few times. DNA for the CDR3: TGTGCCAGCAGCCGTGGACTAGCGGGAGGGCCGGAAGATACGCAGTATTTT. Translating gives CASSRGLAGGPEDTQYF. The V call is TRBV7-9, the J call TRBJ2-3; 15 bases agree with TRBD2. V lost 5 bases to trimming and J lost 5 bases; unmatched junction nucleotides: 8. The CDR3 extends over 17 amino acids. Germline CDR1 and CDR2: SEHNR and FQNEAQ (reference sequence).